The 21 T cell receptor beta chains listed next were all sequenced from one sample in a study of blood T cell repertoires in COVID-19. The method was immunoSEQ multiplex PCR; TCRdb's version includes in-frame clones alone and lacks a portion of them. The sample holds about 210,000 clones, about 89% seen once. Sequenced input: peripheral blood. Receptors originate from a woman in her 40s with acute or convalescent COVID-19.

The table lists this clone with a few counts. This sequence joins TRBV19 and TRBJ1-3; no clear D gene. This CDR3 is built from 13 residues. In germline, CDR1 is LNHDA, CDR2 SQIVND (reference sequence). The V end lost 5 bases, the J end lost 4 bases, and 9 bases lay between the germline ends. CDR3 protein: CASSENRGNTIYF. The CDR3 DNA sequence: TGTGCCAGTAGTGAGAACCGAGGAAACACCATATATTTT.

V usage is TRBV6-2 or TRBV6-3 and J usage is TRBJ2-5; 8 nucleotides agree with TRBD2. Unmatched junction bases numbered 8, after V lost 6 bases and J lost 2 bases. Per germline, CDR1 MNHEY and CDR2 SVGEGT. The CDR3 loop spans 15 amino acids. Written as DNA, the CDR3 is TGTGCCAGCAGCAACGGGAGGGTAAGGCAAGAGACCCAGTACTTC. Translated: CASSNGRVRQETQYF.

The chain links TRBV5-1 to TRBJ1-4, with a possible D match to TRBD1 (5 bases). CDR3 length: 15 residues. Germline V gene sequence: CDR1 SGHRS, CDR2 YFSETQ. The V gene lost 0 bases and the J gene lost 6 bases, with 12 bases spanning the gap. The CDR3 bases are TGCGCCAGCAGCTTGGCGGGGGGAGTCCATGAAAAACTGTTTTTT. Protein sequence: CASSLAGGVHEKLFF.

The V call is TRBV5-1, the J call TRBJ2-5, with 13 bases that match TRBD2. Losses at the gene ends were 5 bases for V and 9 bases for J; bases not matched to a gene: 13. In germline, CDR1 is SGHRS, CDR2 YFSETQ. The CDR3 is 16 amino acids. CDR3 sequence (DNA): TGCGCCAGCAGACCTGGACTAGCGGGGGCGCCGGTTGCCCAGTACTTC. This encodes CASRPGLAGAPVAQYF.

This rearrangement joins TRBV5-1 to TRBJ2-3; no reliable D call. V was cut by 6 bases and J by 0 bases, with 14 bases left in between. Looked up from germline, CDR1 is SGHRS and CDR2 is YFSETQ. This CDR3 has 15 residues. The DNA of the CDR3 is TGCGCCAGCAAGAAGCGCCCCCTAAGCACAGATACGCAGTATTTT. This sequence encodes CASKKRPLSTDTQYF. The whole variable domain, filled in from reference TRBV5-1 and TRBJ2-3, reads KAGVTQTPRYLIKTRGQQVTLSCSPISGHRSVSWYQQTPGQGLQFLFEYFSETQRNKGNFPGRFSGRQFSNSRSEMNVSTLELGDSALYLCASKKRPLSTDTQYFGPGTRLTVL.

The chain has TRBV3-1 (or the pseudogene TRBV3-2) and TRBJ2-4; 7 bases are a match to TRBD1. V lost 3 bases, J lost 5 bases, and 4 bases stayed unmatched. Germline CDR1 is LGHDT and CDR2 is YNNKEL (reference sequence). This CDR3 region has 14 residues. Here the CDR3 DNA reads TGTGCCAGCAGCCATTCCGACAGGGAAAACATTCAGTACTTC. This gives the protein CASSHSDRENIQYF.

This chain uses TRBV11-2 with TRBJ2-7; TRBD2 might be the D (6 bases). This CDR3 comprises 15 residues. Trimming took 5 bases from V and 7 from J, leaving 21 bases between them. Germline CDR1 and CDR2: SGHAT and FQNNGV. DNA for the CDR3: TGTGCCAGCAGCCCCGGGGGTCCTGCGCTTCGGGAGCAGTACGTC. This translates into CASSPGGPALREQYV.

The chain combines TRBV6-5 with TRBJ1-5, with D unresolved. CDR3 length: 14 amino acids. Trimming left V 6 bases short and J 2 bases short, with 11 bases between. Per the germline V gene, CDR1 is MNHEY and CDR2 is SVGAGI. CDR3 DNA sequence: TGTGCCAGCAGGATCCGGGATGGCAATCAGCCCCAGCATTTT. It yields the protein CASRIRDGNQPQHF.

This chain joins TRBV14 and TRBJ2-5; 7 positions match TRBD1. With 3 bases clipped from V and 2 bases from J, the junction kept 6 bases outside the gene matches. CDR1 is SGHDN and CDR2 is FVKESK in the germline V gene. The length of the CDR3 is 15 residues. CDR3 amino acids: CASSHGTESQETQYF. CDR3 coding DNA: TGTGCCAGCAGCCACGGGACAGAGAGTCAAGAGACCCAGTACTTC.

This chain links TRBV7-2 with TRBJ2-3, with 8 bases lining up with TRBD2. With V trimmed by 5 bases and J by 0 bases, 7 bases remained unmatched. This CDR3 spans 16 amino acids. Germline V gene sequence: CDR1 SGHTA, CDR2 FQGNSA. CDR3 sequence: CASSLLGLVSTDTQYF. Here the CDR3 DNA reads TGTGCCAGCAGCCTACTGGGACTAGTAAGCACAGATACGCAGTATTTT.

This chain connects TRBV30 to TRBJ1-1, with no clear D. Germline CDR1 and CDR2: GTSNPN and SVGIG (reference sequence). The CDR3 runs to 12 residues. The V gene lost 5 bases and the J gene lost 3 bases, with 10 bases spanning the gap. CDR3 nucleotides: TGTGCCTGGGGGAGGCAGCACACTGAAGCTTTCTTT. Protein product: CAWGRQHTEAFF.

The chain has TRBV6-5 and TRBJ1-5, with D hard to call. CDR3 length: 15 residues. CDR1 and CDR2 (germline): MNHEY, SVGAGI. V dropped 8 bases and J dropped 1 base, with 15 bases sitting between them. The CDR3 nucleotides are TGTGCCAGCCATCCTATTGGCGGGAGCAATCAGCCCCAGCATTTT. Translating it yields CASHPIGGSNQPQHF.

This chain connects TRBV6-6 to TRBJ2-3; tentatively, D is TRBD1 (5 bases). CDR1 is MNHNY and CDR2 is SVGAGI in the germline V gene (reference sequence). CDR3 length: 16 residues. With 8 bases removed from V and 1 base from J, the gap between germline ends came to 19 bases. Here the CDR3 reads CASYGIARAGTDTQYF. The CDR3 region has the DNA TGTGCCAGCTATGGAATTGCCAGGGCAGGCACAGATACGCAGTATTTT.

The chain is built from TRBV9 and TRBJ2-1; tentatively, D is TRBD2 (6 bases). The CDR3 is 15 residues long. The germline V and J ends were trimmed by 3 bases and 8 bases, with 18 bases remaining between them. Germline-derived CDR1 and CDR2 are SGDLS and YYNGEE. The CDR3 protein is CASSGPSRGTYEQFF. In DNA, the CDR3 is TGTGCCAGCAGCGGCCCCTCCCGGGGGACGTATGAGCAGTTCTTC.

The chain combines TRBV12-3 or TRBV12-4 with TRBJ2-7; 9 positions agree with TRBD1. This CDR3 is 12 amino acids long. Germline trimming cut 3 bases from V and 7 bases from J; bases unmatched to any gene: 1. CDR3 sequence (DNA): TGTGCCAGCAGTTTGGGGACAGGGGAGCAGTACGTC. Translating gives CASSLGTGEQYV.

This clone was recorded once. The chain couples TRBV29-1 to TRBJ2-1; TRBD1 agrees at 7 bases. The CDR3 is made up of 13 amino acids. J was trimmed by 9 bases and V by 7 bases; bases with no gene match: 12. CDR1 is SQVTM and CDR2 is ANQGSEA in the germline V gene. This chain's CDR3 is CSGAGTVHGEQFF. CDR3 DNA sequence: TGCAGCGGGGCCGGGACAGTTCATGGTGAGCAGTTCTTC.

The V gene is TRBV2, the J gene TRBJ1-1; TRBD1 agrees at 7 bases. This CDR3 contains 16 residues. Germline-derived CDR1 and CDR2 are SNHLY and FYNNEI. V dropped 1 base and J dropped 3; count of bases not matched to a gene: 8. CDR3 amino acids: CASSEVYDRVDTEAFF. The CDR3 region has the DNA TGTGCCAGCAGTGAAGTTTACGACAGGGTAGACACTGAAGCTTTCTTT.

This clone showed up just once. The CDR3 DNA is TGTGCCAGAAGCTTAGACCCCGGGGGCTCTGGAAACACCATATATTTT. This gives the protein CARSLDPGGSGNTIYF. The genes are TRBV7-5 and TRBJ1-3. TRBV7-5 is labeled a pseudogene. CDR3 length equals 16 residues.

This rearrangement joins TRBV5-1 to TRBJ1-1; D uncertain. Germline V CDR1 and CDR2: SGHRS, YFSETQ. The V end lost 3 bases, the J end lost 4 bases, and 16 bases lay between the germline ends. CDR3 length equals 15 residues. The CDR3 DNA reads TGCGCCAGCAGCTCCGAAAGCCCCTGGAGCACTGAAGCTTTCTTT. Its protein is CASSSESPWSTEAFF.

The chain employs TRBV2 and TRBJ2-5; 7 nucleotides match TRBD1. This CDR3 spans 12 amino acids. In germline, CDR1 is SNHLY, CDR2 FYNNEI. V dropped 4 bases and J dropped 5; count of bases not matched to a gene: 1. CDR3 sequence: CASSGQGETQYF. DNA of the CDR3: TGTGCCAGCAGTGGACAGGGTGAGACCCAGTACTTC. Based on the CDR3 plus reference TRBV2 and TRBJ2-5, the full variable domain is EPEVTQTPSHQVTQMGQEVILRCVPISNHLYFYWYRQILGQKVEFLVSFYNNEISEKSEIFDDQFSVERPDGSNFTLKIRSTKLEDSAMYFCASSGQGETQYFGPGTRLLVL.

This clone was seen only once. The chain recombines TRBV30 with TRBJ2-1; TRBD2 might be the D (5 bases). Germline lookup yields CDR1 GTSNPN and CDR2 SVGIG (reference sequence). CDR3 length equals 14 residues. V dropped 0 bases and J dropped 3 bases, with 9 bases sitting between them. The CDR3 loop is CAWSVRGIYNEQFF. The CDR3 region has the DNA TGTGCCTGGAGTGTACGGGGAATCTACAATGAGCAGTTCTTC.